This T cell receptor beta chain was recovered during a study of shared clonotypes between healthy human individuals. Germline CDR1 is MNHNY and CDR2 is SVGAGI (reference sequence). V was trimmed by 5 bases and J by 0 bases, leaving 11 bases between them. CDR3 length equals 15 residues. The method was immunoSEQ multiplex PCR; TCRdb's version includes in-frame clones alone and lacks a portion of them. The sample contains 2 million to 2.5 million clones, 80% to 95% of which appear only once. The sequence came from a man younger than 35 in good health. Some clones in this sample may be carry-over from other donors' samples. This chain links TRBV6-6 with TRBJ1-5; D is possibly TRBD1 (5 bases). Source material: naive CD4+ T cells from PBMCs. Subset of the sample: CD45RA+ positively selected. The CDR3 DNA reads TGTGCCAGCAGTCACAGGCCAACTAGCAATCAGCCCCAGCATTTT. It yields the protein CASSHRPTSNQPQHF.